The TCR beta chain under discussion was sequenced for a study of shared clonotypes between healthy human individuals. Study donors comprised healthy, HIV-negative adults devoid of recent acute infection or vaccination. Comments on this clone: Other DNA variants within this sample encode the same CDR3.

Generated by immunoSEQ multiplex PCR, the TCRdb table keeps only in-frame clones and is missing some. The sample consists of some 2.4 million clones, 93% of them appearing once. This CDR3 contains 14 residues. Germline V gene data show CDR1 as MNHEY and CDR2 as SVGAGI. Between the trimmed V and J ends, which lost 6 bases and 3 bases, there was a span of 13 bases. This sequence joins TRBV6-5 and TRBJ2-3, with D possibly matching TRBD2 (6 bases). This sequence originates from a man aged 18 to 29 in good health. Some clones in this sample may be carry-over from other donors' samples. Material: naive CD4+ T cells from PBMCs. The subset: CD45RA+ positively selected. The CDR3 is CASRRLVSTDTQYF. The CDR3, as DNA: TGTGCCAGCAGAAGACTAGTCTCAACAGATACGCAGTATTTT.